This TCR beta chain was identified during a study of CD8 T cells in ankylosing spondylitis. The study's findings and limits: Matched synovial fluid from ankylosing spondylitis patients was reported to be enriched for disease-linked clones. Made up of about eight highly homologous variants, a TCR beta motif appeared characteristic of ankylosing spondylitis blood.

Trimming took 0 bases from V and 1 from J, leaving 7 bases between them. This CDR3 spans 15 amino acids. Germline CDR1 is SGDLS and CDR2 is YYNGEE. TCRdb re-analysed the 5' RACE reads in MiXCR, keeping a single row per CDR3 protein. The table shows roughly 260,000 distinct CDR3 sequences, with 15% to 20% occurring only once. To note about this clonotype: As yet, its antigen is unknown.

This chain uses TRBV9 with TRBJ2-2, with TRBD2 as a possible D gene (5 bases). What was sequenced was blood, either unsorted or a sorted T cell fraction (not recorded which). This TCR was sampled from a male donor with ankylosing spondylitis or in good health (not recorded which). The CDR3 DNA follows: TGTGCCAGCAGCGTAGCGGGATGGAACACCGGGGAGCTGTTTTTT. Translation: CASSVAGWNTGELFF.